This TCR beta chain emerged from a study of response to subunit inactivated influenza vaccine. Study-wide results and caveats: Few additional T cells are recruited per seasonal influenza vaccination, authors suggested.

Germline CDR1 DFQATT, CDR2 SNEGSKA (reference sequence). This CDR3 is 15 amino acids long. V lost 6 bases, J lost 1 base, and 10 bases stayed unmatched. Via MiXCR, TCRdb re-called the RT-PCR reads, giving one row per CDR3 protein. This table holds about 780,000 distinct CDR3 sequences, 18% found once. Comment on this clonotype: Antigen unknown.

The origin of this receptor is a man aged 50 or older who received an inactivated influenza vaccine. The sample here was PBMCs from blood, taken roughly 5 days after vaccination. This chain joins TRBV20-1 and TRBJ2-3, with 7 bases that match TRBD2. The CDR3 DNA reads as TGCAGTGCCCCGGGACTACCCGGGGGCACAGATACGCAGTATTTT. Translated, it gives CSAPGLPGGTDTQYF.